These 9 T cell receptor beta chains share one sample of origin, sequenced in a study of cytomegalovirus exposure and HLA in healthy donors. The study ran its PCR with 60 Vbeta and 13 Jbeta primers. The assay was immunoSEQ multiplex PCR, and TCRdb's table has in-frame clones only and misses some. The sample contains under 200,000 clones, about 75% of which appear only once. The sequenced sample consisted of PBMCs. The receptors derive from a male donor in good health and CMV-seronegative.

V usage is TRBV11-2 and J usage is TRBJ2-1; 8 nucleotides align to TRBD2. CDR1 is SGHAT, CDR2 FQNNGV, per germline. The CDR3 is 14 residues long. The V segment lost 1 base and the J segment 7 bases; nucleotides outside the gene matches: 3. The CDR3 region is CASSLVGGANEQFF. The CDR3 DNA reads as TGTGCCAGCAGCTTAGTCGGGGGGGCGAATGAGCAGTTCTTC.

This CDR3 reads CASRVGQFEAFF. For the CDR3, the DNA is TGTGCCAGCAGGGTCGGACAGTTTGAAGCTTTCTTT. The gene calls are TRBV28 and TRBJ1-1, with TRBD1 as a possible D gene (6 bases). This CDR3 comprises 12 residues. Germline V gene sequence: CDR1 MDHEN, CDR2 SYDVKM. The V gene lost 6 bases and the J gene lost 7 bases, with 12 bases spanning the gap.

This sequence joins TRBV5-6 and TRBJ1-3, with a possible D match to TRBD1 (5 bases). The CDR3 covers 14 residues. Germline V gives CDR1 SGHDT, CDR2 YYEEEE. The ends were cut back, 1 base at V and 4 bases at J, with 9 bases in the middle. The CDR3 DNA sequence: TGTGCCAGCAGCTTGCAGGGTACAGGAAACACCATATATTTT. It translates to CASSLQGTGNTIYF. The whole variable domain, filled in from reference TRBV5-6 and TRBJ1-3, reads DAGVTQSPTHLIKTRGQQVTLRCSPKSGHDTVSWYQQALGQGPQFIFQYYEEEERQRGNFPDRFSGHQFPNYSSELNVNALLLGDSALYLCASSLQGTGNTIYFGEGSWLTVV.

This chain connects TRBV5-1 to TRBJ2-5; TRBD2 matches 12 bases. Germline V CDR1 and CDR2: SGHRS, YFSETQ. Trimming took 4 bases from V and 1 from J; bases not matched to a gene: 26. The length of the CDR3 is 23 residues. The CDR3 coding sequence is TGCGCCAGCAGCAAAGTCCGGACTAGCGGGAAGAATAAGCTACACCCCCTCCAAGAGACCCAGTACTTC. This sequence encodes CASSKVRTSGKNKLHPLQETQYF.

The rearrangement uses TRBV7-3 and TRBJ2-3, with a tentative D call TRBD2 (6 bases). Trimming cost V 5 bases and J 3 bases, with 12 bases left between them. The CDR3 totals 14 residues. Germline V gene data show CDR1 as SGHTA and CDR2 as FQGTGA. CDR3 protein: CASSGGWSTDTQYF. The CDR3 nucleotides read TGTGCCAGCAGCGGGGGGTGGTCGACAGATACGCAGTATTTT.

V and J are TRBV19 and TRBJ2-2; possibly TRBD2 for D (5 bases). The CDR3 totals 14 residues. V was shortened by 3 bases and J by 6 bases, with 11 bases between the two germline ends. CDR1 is LNHDA, CDR2 SQIVND, per germline (reference sequence). CDR3 in DNA: TGTGCCAGTAGTATTGAGGGTATCGCCGGGGAGCTGTTTTTT. Protein: CASSIEGIAGELFF.

The chain uses TRBV18 and TRBJ2-4; D is unclear. Germline values: CDR1 KGHSH, CDR2 LQKENI. CDR3 length: 16 amino acids. The ends were cut back, 4 bases at V and 0 bases at J, with 13 bases in the middle. The CDR3 DNA reads TGTGCCAGCTCACTCCCCTCGTCCAGAGCCAAAAACATTCAGTACTTC. It specifies CASSLPSSRAKNIQYF.

The rearrangement links TRBV9 to TRBJ2-1, with 7 bases that match TRBD1. Per germline, CDR1 SGDLS and CDR2 YYNGEE. With 0 bases clipped from V and 12 bases from J, the junction kept 3 bases outside the gene matches. CDR3 size: 12 residues. CDR3 residues: CASSVEGAGQFF. The CDR3 DNA reads as TGTGCCAGCAGCGTAGAGGGGGCTGGGCAGTTCTTC.

About this clone itself: The sample has other DNA sequences that encode this CDR3 too. The chain links TRBV5-1 to TRBJ2-1; D might be TRBD2 (6 bases). V was pared by 3 bases and J by 1 base, with 11 bases between. The germline V gene encodes CDR1 SGHRS and CDR2 YFSETQ. This CDR3 spans 15 amino acids. The CDR3 loop is CASSSSGSSYNEQFF. Written as DNA, the CDR3 is TGCGCCAGCAGCTCGAGCGGGTCTTCCTACAATGAGCAGTTCTTC.